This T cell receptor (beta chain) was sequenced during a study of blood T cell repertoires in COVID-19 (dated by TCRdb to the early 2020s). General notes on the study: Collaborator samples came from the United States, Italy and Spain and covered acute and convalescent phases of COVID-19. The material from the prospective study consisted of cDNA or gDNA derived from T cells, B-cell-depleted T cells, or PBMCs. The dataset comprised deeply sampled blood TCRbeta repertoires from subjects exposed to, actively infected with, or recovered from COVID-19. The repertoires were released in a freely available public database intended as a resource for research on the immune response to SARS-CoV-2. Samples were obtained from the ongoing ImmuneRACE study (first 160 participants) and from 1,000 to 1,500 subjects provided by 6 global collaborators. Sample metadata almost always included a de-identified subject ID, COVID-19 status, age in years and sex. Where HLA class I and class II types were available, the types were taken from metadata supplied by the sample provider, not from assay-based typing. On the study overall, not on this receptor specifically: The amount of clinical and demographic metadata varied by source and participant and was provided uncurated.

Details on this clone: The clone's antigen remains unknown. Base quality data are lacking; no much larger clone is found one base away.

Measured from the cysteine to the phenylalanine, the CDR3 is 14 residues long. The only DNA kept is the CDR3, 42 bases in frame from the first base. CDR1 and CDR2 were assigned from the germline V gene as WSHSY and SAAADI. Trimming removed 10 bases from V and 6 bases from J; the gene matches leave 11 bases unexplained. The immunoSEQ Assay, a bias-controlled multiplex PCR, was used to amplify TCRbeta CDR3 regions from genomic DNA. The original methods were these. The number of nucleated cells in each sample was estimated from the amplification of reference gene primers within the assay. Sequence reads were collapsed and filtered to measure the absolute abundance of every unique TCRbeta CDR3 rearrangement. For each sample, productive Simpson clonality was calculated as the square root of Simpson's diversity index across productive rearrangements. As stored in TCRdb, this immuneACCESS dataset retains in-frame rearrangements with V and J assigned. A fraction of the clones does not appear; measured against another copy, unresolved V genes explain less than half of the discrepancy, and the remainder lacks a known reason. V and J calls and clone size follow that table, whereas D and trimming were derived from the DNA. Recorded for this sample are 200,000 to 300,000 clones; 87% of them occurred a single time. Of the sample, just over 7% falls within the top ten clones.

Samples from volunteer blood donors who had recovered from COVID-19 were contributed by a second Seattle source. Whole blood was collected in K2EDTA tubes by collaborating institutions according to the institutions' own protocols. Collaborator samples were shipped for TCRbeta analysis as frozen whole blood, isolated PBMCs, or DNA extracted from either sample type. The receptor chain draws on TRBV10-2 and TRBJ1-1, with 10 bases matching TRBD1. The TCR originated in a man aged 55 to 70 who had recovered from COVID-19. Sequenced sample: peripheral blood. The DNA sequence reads TGCGCCACCTTCCCGGGACAGGGGACCGCTGAAGCTTTCTTT. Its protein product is CATFPGQGTAEAFF.